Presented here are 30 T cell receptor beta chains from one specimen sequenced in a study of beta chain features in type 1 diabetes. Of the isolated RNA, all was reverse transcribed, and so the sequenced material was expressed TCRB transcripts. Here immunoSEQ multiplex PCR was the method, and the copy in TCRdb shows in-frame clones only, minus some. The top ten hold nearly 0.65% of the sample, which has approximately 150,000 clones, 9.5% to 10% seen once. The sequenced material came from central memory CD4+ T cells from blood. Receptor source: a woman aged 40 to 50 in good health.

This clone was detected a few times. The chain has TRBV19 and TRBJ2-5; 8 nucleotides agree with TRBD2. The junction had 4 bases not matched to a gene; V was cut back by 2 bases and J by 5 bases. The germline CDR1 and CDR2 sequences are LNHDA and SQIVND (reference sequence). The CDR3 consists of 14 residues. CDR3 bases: TGTGCCAGTAGTATAACTAGCGGCGGGGAGACCCAGTACTTC. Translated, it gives CASSITSGGETQYF.

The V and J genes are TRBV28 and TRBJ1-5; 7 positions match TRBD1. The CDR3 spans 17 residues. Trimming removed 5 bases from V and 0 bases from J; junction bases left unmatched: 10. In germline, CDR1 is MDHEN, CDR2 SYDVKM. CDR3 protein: CASSLPQGVDSNQPQHF. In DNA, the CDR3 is TGTGCCAGCAGTCTCCCCCAGGGGGTGGATAGCAATCAGCCCCAGCATTTT. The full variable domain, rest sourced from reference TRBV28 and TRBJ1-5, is DVKVTQSSRYLVKRTGEKVFLECVQDMDHENMFWYRQDPGLGLRLIYFSYDVKMKEKGDIPEGYSVSREKKERFSLILESASTNQTSMYLCASSLPQGVDSNQPQHFGDGTRLSIL.

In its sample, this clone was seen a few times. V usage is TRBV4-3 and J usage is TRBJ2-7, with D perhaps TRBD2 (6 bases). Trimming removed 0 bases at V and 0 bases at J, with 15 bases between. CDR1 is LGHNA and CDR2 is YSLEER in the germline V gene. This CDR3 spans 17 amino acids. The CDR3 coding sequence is TGCGCCAGCAGCCAAGATCCGGACGGGGGTCTCTCCTACGAGCAGTACTTC. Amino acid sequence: CASSQDPDGGLSYEQYF.

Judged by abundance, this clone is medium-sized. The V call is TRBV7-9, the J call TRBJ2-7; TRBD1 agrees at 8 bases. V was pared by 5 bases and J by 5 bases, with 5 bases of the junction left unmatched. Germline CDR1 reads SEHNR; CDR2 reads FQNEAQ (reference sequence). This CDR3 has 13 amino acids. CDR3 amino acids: CASSGQGKNEQYF. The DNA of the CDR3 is TGTGCCAGCAGCGGACAGGGAAAAAACGAGCAGTACTTC.

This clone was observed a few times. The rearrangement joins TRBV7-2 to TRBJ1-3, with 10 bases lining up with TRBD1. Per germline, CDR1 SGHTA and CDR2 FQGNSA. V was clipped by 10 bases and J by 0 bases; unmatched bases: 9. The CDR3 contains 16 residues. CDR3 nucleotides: TGTGCCACCGCCCGACAGGGGGCAAACTCTGGAAACACCATATATTTT. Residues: CATARQGANSGNTIYF.

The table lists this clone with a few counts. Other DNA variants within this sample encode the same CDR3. The CDR3 region is CASRLDRGETQYF. The CDR3 DNA follows: TGTGCCAGCAGGTTGGACAGGGGGGAGACCCAGTACTTC. The gene calls are TRBV27 and TRBJ2-5; 10 nucleotides line up with TRBD1. V lost 6 bases, J lost 5 bases, and 3 bases stayed unmatched. In germline, CDR1 is MNHEY, CDR2 SMNVEV (reference sequence). The CDR3 extends over 13 amino acids.

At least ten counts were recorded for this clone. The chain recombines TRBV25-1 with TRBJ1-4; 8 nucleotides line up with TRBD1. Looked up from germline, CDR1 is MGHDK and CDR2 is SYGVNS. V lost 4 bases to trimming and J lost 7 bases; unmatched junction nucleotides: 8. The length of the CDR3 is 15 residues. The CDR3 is CASSVSGTGSEKLFF. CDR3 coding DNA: TGTGCCAGCAGTGTCTCGGGGACAGGATCTGAAAAACTGTTTTTT.

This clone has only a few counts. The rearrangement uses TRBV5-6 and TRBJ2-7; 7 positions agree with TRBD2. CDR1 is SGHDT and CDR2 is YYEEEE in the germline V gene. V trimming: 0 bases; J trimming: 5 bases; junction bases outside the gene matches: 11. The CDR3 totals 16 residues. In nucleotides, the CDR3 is TGTGCCAGCAGCTTGGGTCCCGGTTGGGCGGGGGACGAGCAGTACTTC. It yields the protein CASSLGPGWAGDEQYF.

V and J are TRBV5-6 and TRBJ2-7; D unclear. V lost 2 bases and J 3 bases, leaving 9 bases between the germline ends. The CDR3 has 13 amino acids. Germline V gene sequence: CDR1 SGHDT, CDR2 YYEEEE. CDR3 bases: TGTGCCAGCAGCTTCAGCAGGAACTACGAGCAGTACTTC. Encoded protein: CASSFSRNYEQYF.

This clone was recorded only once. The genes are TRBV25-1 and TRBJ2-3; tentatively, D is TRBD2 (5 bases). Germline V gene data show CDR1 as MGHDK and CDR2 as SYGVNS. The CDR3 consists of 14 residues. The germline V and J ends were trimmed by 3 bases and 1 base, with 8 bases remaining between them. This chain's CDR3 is CASSDLRGTDTQYF. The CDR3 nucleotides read TGTGCCAGCAGTGATTTGAGGGGCACAGATACGCAGTATTTT. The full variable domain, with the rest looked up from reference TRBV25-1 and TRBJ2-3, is EADIYQTPRYLVIGTGKKITLECSQTMGHDKMYWYQQDPGMELHLIHYSYGVNSTEKGDLSSESTVSRIRTEHFPLTLESARPSHTSQYLCASSDLRGTDTQYFGPGTRLTVL.

The CDR3 protein is CASSFGSSGNTIYF. CDR3 DNA: TGTGCCAGCAGCTTCGGGAGCTCTGGAAACACCATATATTTT. The chain employs TRBV7-8 and TRBJ1-3, with D uncertain. Trimming left V 3 bases short and J 0 bases short, with 6 bases between. Germline assignment: CDR1 SGHVS and CDR2 FQNEAQ. The CDR3 consists of 14 residues. Full variable domain (missing parts from reference TRBV7-8 and TRBJ1-3): GAGVSQSPRYKVAKRGQDVALRCDPISGHVSLFWYQQALGQGPEFLTYFQNEAQLDKSGLPSDRFFAERPEGSVSTLKIQRTQQEDSAVYLCASSFGSSGNTIYFGEGSWLTVV.

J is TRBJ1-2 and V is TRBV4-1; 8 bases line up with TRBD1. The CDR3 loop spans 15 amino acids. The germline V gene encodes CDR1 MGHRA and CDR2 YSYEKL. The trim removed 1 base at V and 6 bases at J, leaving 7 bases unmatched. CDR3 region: CASSQAPTGVNGYTF. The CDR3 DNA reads TGCGCCAGCAGCCAAGCCCCGACAGGGGTAAATGGCTACACCTTC.

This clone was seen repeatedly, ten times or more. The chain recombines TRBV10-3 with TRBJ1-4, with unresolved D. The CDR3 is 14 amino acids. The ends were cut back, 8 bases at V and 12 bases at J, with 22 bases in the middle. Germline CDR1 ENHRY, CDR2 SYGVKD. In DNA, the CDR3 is TGTGCCATCTCGGCTTCAAACGAGGGCGCGGAACTGTTTTTT. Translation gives CAISASNEGAELFF.

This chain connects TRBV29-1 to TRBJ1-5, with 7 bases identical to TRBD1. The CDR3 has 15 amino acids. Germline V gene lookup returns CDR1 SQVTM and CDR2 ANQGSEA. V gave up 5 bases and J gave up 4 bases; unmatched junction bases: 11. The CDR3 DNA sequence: TGCAGCGTTATTATGGGACCGGGACAGAATCAGCCCCAGCATTTT. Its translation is CSVIMGPGQNQPQHF. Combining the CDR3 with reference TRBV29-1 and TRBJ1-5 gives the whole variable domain SAVISQKPSRDICQRGTSLTIQCQVDSQVTMMFWYRQQPGQSLTLIATANQGSEATYESGFVIDKFPISRPNLTFSTLTVSNMSPEDSSIYLCSVIMGPGQNQPQHFGDGTRLSIL.

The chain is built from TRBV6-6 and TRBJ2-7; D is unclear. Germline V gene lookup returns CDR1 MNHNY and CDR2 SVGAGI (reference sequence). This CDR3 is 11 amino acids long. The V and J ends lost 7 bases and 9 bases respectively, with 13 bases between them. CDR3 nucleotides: TGTGCCAGCATCATAGAAGCTTGGCAGTACTTC. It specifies CASIIEAWQYF.

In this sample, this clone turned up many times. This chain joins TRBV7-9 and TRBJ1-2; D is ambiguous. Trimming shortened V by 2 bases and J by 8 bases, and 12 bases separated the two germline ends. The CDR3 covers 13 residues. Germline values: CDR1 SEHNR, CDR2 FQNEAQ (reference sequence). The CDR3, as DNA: TGTGCCAGCAGCTTACTATCGGGATACGGCTACACCTTC. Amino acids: CASSLLSGYGYTF.

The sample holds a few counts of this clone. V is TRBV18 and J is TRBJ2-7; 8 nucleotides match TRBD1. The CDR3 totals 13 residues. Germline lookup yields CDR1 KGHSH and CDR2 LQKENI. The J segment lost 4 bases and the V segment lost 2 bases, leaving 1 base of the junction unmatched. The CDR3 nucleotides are TGTGCCAGCTCACCAAACAGGGGGTACGAGCAGTACTTC. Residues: CASSPNRGYEQYF.

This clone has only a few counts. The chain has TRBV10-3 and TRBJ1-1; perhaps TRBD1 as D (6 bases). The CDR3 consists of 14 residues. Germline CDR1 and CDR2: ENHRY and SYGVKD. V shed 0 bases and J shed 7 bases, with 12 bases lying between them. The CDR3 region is CAISESRQAFEAFF. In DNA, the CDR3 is TGTGCCATCAGTGAGTCTAGACAGGCCTTTGAAGCTTTCTTT.

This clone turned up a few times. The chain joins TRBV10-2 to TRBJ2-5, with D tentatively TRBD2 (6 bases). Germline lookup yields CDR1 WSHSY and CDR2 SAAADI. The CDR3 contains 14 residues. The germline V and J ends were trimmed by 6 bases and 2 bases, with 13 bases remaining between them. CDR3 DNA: TGCGCCAGCAGGGGAATCGGGGGACAAGAGACCCAGTACTTC. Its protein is CASRGIGGQETQYF.

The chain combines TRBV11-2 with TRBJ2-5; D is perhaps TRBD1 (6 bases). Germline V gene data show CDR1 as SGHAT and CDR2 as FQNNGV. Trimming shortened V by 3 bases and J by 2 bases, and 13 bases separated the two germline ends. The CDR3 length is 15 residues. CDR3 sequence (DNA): TGTGCCAGCAGCTTCTTTCAAACAGGGCAAGAGACCCAGTACTTC. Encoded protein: CASSFFQTGQETQYF. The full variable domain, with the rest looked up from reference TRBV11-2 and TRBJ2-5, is EAGVAQSPRYKIIEKRQSVAFWCNPISGHATLYWYQQILGQGPKLLIQFQNNGVVDDSQLPKDRFSAERLKGVDSTLKIQPAKLEDSAVYLCASSFFQTGQETQYFGPGTRLLVL.

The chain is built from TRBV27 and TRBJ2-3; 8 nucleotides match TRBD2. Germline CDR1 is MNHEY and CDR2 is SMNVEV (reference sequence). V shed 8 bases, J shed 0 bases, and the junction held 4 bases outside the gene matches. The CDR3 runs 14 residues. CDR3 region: CASARGASTDTQYF. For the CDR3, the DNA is TGTGCCAGCGCGCGGGGGGCCAGCACAGATACGCAGTATTTT.

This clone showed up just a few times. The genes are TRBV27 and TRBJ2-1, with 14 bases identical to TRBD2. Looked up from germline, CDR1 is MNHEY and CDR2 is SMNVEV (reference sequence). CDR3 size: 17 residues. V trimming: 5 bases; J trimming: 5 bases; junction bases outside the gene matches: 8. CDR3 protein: CASSVRTSGGMNNEQFF. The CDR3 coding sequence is TGTGCCAGCAGTGTCCGGACTAGCGGGGGGATGAACAATGAGCAGTTCTTC.

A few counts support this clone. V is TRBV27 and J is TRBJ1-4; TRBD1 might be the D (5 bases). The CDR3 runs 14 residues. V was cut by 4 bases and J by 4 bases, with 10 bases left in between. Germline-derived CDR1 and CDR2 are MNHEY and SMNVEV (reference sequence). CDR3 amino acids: CASSSPDSNEKLFF. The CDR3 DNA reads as TGTGCCAGCAGTTCCCCTGACAGTAATGAAAAACTGTTTTTT.

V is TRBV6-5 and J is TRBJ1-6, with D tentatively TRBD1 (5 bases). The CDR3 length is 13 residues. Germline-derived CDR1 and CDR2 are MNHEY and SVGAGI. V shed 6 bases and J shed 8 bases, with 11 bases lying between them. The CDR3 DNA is TGTGCCAGCAGCCTAGGGGTCGATTCACCCCTCCACTTT. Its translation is CASSLGVDSPLHF.

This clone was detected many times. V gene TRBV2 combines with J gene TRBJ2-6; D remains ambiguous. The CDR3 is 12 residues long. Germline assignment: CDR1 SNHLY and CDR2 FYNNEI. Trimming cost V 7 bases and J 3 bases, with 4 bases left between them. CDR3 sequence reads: CASTVGANVLTF. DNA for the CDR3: TGTGCCAGCACCGTTGGGGCCAACGTCCTGACTTTC.

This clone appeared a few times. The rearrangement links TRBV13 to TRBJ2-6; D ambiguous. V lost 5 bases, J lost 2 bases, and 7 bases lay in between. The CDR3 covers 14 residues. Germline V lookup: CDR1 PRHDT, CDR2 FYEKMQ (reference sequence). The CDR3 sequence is CASSLTAGANVLTF. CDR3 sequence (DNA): TGTGCCAGCAGCCTGACTGCTGGGGCCAACGTCCTGACTTTC.

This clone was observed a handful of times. CDR3 sequence: CASSPRRDPGEQYF. The CDR3 region has the DNA TGTGCCAGCTCACCTCGCCGAGACCCGGGGGAGCAGTACTTC. The chain is built from TRBV18 and TRBJ2-7, with TRBD2 as a possible D gene (5 bases). The V and J ends lost 3 bases and 7 bases respectively, with 16 bases between them. Per germline, CDR1 KGHSH and CDR2 LQKENI. The CDR3 is made up of 14 amino acids.

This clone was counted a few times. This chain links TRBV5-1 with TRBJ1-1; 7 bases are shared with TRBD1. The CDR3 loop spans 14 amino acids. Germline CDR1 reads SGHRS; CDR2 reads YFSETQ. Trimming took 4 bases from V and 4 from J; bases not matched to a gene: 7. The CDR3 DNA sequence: TGCGCCAGCAGCGTCGACAGGGTGGCCACTGAAGCTTTCTTT. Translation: CASSVDRVATEAFF.

CDR3 residues: CASSNPGDYTDTQYF. In DNA form, the CDR3 reads TGTGCCAGCAGTAACCCGGGGGATTACACAGATACGCAGTATTTT. This rearrangement joins TRBV6-5 to TRBJ2-3; D is possibly TRBD2 (6 bases). The V end lost 5 bases, the J end lost 2 bases, and 14 bases lay between the germline ends. The CDR3 is 15 residues long. Germline-derived CDR1 and CDR2 are MNHEY and SVGAGI.

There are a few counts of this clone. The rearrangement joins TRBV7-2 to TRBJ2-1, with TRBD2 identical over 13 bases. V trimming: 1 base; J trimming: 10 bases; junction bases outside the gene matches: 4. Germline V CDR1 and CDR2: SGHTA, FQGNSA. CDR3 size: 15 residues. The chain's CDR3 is CASSLGTSGGREQFF. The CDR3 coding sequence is TGTGCCAGCAGCTTAGGGACTAGCGGGGGCCGGGAGCAGTTCTTC.